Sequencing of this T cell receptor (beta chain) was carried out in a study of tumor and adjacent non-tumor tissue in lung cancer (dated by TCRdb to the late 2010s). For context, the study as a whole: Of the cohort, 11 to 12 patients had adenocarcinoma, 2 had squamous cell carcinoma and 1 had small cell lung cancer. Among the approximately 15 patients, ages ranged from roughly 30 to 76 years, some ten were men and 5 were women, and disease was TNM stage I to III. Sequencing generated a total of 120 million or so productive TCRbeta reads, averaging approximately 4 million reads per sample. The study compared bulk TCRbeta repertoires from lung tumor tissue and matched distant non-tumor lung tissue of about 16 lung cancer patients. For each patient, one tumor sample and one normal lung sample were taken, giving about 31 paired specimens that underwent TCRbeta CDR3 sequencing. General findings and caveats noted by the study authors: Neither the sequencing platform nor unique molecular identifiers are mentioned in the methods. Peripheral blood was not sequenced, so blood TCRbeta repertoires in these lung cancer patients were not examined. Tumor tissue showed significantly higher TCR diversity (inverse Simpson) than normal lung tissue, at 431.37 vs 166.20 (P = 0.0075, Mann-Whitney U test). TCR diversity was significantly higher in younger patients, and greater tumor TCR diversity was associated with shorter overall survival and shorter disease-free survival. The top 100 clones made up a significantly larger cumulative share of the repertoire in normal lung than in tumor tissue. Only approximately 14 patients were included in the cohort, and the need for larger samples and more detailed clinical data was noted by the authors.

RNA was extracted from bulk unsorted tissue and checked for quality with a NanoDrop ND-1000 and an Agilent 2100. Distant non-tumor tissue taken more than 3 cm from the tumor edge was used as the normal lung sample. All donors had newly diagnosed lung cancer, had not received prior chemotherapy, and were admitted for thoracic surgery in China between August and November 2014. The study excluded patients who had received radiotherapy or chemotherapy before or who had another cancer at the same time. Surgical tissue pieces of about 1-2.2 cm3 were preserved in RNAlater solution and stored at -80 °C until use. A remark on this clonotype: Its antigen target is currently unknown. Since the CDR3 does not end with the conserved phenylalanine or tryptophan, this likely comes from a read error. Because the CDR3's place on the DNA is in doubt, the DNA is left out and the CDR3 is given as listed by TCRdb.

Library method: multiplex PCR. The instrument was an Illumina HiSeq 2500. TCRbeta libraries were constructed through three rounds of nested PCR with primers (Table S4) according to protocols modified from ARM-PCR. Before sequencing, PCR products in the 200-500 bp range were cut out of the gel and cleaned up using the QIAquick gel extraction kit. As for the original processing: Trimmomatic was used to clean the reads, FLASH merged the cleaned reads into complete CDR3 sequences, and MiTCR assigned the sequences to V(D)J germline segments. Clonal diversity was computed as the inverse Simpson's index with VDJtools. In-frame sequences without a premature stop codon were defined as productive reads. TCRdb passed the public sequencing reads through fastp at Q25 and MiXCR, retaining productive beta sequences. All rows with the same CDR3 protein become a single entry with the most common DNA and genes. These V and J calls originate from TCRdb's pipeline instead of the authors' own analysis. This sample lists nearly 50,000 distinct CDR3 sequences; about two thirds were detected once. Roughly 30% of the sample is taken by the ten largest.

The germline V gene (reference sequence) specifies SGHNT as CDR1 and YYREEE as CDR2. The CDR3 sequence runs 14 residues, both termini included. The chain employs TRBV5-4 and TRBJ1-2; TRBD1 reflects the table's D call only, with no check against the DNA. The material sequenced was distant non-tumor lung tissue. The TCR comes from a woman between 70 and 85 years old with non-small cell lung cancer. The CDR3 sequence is CAAAWGGQGWLATP.